This T cell receptor beta chain was profiled in a study of CD8 T cells in ankylosing spondylitis. Study results and caveats: Ankylosing spondylitis blood appeared to carry a characteristic TCR beta motif of roughly eight highly homologous variants.

The CDR3 totals 18 residues. V dropped 2 bases and J dropped 0; count of bases not matched to a gene: 14. Germline CDR1 reads DFQATT; CDR2 reads SNEGSKA (reference sequence). In regard to this clonotype: Its specificity is unknown.

Each CDR3 protein is one row after TCRdb ran MiXCR on the 5' RACE reads. The sample lists a few hundred thousand distinct CDR3 sequences; about a fifth were seen once. V is TRBV20-1 and J is TRBJ2-3, with TRBD2 identical over 7 bases. Sequenced material: blood, either unsorted or a sorted T cell fraction (not recorded which). This TCR was recovered from a male donor with ankylosing spondylitis. CDR3 in amino acids: CSARSLYLGRESTDTQYF. The CDR3 bases are TGCAGTGCTAGATCCCTCTACCTTGGGCGGGAGAGCACAGATACGCAGTATTTT.